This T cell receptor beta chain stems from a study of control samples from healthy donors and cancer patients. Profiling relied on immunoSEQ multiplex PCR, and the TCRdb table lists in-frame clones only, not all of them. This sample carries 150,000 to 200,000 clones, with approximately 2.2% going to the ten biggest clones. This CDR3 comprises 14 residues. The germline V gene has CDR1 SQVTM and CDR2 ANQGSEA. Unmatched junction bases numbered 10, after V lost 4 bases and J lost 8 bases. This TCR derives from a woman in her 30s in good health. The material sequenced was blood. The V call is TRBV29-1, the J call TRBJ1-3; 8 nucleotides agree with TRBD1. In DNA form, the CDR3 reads TGCAGCGTTGGGAGCGGACAGGGTTCACACACCATATATTTT. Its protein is CSVGSGQGSHTIYF.